Below are 6 T cell receptor beta chains sequenced from a single sample in a study of blood T cells in healthy people across ages. PCR was performed a second time for 7 to 11 cycles using a sample-barcoded 5' primer and a J-beta primer mix. TCRdb re-called the 5' RACE reads with MiXCR, one entry per CDR3 protein. The table includes hundreds of thousands of distinct CDR3 sequences, 20% to 25% detected once. This sample also appeared in a second study, on T cells of mothers and their children.

Material: blood. These receptors originate from a boy under 18 in good health.

The chain employs TRBV7-9 and TRBJ2-5, with unresolved D. Between the trimmed V and J ends, which lost 4 bases and 2 bases, there was a span of 11 bases. The CDR3 totals 14 residues. The germline V gene encodes CDR1 SEHNR and CDR2 FQNEAQ (reference sequence). Written as DNA, the CDR3 is TGTGCCAGCAGCTCGCGACTTGATCAAGAGACCCAGTACTTC. Its protein is CASSSRLDQETQYF.

The chain recombines TRBV7-2 with TRBJ1-2; D is perhaps TRBD1 (6 bases). The CDR3 sequence is 17 residues long. The V end was cut by 4 bases, the J end by 3 bases, with 21 bases between. Germline V CDR1 and CDR2: SGHTA, FQGNSA. The CDR3 DNA sequence: TGTGCCAGCAGCTCCCTCTTGGGGGGCGATACGTACTATGGCTACACCTTC. It codes for CASSSLLGGDTYYGYTF. Full variable domain (outside the CDR3, taken from reference TRBV7-2 and TRBJ1-2): GAGVSQSPSNKVTEKGKDVELRCDPISGHTALYWYRQSLGQGLEFLIYFQGNSAPDKSGLPSDRFSAERTGGSVSTLTIQRTQQEDSAVYLCASSSLLGGDTYYGYTFGSGTRLTVV.

This clonotype has more than one count but fewer than ten. The chain recombines TRBV6-5 with TRBJ2-1, with TRBD2 matching over 13 bases. V shed 6 bases, J shed 15 bases, and the junction held 11 bases outside the gene matches. Germline V gene lookup returns CDR1 MNHEY and CDR2 SVGAGI. There are 14 residues in the CDR3. The CDR3 nucleotides are TGTGCCAGCAGACCCGGACTAGCGGGGGACGAATCGTTCTTC. Encoded protein: CASRPGLAGDESFF.

The chain employs TRBV3-1 and TRBJ2-1, with 11 bases aligning to TRBD2. Trimming at V came to 0 bases and at J to 4 bases, leaving 11 bases not matched to a gene. CDR3 length equals 19 residues. Germline-derived CDR1 and CDR2 are LGHDT and YNNKEL (reference sequence). In DNA form, the CDR3 reads TGTGCCAGCAGCCAAGATCCCCCTAGCGGGGGGACCGTATACAATGAGCAGTTCTTC. This codes for CASSQDPPSGGTVYNEQFF.

This chain's CDR3 is CASSPKLSTDTQYF. CDR3 coding DNA: TGTGCCAGCAGCCCTAAATTAAGCACAGATACGCAGTATTTT. The chain uses TRBV7-2 and TRBJ2-3, with D uncertain. This CDR3 region has 14 residues. CDR1 SGHTA and CDR2 FQGNSA come from the germline V gene. V was trimmed by 5 bases and J by 0 bases, leaving 9 bases between them. The full variable domain, with the rest looked up from reference TRBV7-2 and TRBJ2-3, is GAGVSQSPSNKVTEKGKDVELRCDPISGHTALYWYRQSLGQGLEFLIYFQGNSAPDKSGLPSDRFSAERTGGSVSTLTIQRTQQEDSAVYLCASSPKLSTDTQYFGPGTRLTVL.

This clonotype was observed a handful of times. V is TRBV27 and J is TRBJ2-7, with unresolved D. There are 15 residues in the CDR3. Looked up from germline, CDR1 is MNHEY and CDR2 is SMNVEV (reference sequence). V was cut by 3 bases and J by 2 bases, with 14 bases left in between. In DNA, the CDR3 is TGTGCCAGCAGTTTCCTAGGCCAGAACCCCTACGAGCAGTACTTC. Residues: CASSFLGQNPYEQYF.